A single sample gave rise to the 4 T cell receptor beta chains below, sequenced in a study of human T cells and chemical hapten exposure. MiXCR was run by TCRdb on the RACE reads, yielding one entry per CDR3 protein. The sample includes about 300,000 distinct CDR3 sequences, about 5% of them seen just once. The time point: pre-sensitization, week 0. Indicated treatment: therapeutic diphenylcyclopropenone sensitization with weekly scalp DPC. The specimen was whole blood, collected in connection with sensitization to the hapten diphenylcyclopropenone (DPC). These receptors came from a woman under 30 with alopecia areata. Some clones in this sample may be carry-over from other donors' samples.

This clonotype was counted many times. The chain uses TRBV10-3 and TRBJ2-5; possible D gene TRBD2, 5 bases. The CDR3 loop spans 15 amino acids. Germline CDR1 is ENHRY and CDR2 is SYGVKD. Trimming left V 4 bases short and J 9 bases short, with 21 bases between. CDR3 residues: CAISGRGQDGEPQYF. CDR3 DNA: TGTGCCATCAGTGGGAGAGGGCAGGATGGGGAGCCCCAGTACTTC.

The chain links TRBV6-5 to TRBJ1-4; no definite D call. This CDR3 has 16 amino acids. Germline CDR1 is MNHEY and CDR2 is SVGAGI. V was trimmed by 0 bases and J by 0 bases, leaving 8 bases between them. The CDR3 DNA follows: TGTGCCAGCAGTTACTCGTACAGTGCAACTAATGAAAAACTGTTTTTT. It specifies CASSYSYSATNEKLFF.

This clonotype was counted a few times. V and J are TRBV27 and TRBJ2-7; D is unresolved. Trimming took off 4 bases at V and 5 bases at J, with 6 bases between the two ends. The CDR3 is 11 amino acids. Per the germline V gene, CDR1 is MNHEY and CDR2 is SMNVEV (reference sequence). In DNA, the CDR3 is TGTGCCAGCAGTTGGTTGAACGAGCAGTACTTC. It yields the protein CASSWLNEQYF.

This clonotype was counted ten times or more. This chain joins TRBV10-3 and TRBJ2-3, with 9 bases matching TRBD2. After removal of 8 bases from V and 0 bases from J, the junction contained 12 bases not matched to a gene. Germline CDR1 ENHRY, CDR2 SYGVKD. The CDR3 is 17 amino acids. The CDR3 region has the DNA TGTGCCATCCGAACTTCAAGCGGGGGGCTTAGCACAGATACGCAGTATTTT. Protein product: CAIRTSSGGLSTDTQYF.